This TCR beta chain was retrieved from a study of Graves' ophthalmopathy and Graves' hyperthyroidism. Study findings and constraints: Ophthalmopathy and stable hyperthyroidism were discriminated by a 13-signature model, with 87.88% sensitivity and 81.08% specificity.

RNA transcripts were the template, and TCR beta CDR3 regions were amplified from them. Investigators did first-round RT-PCR with HTBI primers, then second-round multiplex PCR. In TCRdb, the multiplex PCR reads were re-called with MiXCR into one record per CDR3 protein. The table lists about 370,000 distinct CDR3 sequences, about a sixth of them singletons, with roughly 2.6% in the top ten. Worth noting for this clonotype: Its matching antigen is unknown.

The CDR3 is made up of 12 amino acids. The germline gives CDR1 DFQATT, CDR2 SNEGSKA (reference sequence). V lost 7 bases and J 4 bases, leaving 13 bases between the germline ends. Ages of hyperthyroidism patients ran from 18 to 65, and their diagnoses were new, under 2 months' duration. The source of the PBMCs was less than 12 ml of fresh peripheral blood. V usage is TRBV20-1 and J usage is TRBJ2-5; D may be TRBD1 (6 bases). The sample was peripheral blood. This TCR came from an adult woman with stable Graves' hyperthyroidism. The CDR3 coding sequence is TGCAGTGAGTTAGGCAGGGGAGAGACCCAGTACTTC. It yields the protein CSELGRGETQYF.